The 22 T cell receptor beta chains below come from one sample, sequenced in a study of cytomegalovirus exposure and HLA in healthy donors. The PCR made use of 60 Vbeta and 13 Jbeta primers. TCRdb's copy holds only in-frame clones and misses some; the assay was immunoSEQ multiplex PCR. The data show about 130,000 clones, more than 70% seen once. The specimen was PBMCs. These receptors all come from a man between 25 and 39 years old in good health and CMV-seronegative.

CDR3: CASREDRLCNQPQHF. The CDR3 region has the DNA TGTGCCAGCAGAGAAGACAGGCTGTGCAATCAGCCCCAGCATTTT. This rearrangement joins TRBV6-4 to TRBJ1-5; a weak D match, TRBD1 (6 bases). Germline CDR1 is MRHNA and CDR2 is SNTAGT. V dropped 6 bases and J dropped 2 bases, with 14 bases sitting between them. This CDR3 is 15 amino acids long.

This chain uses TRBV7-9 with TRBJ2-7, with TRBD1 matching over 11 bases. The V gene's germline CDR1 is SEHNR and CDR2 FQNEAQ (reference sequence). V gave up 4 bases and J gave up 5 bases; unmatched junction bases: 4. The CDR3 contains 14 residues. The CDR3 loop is CASSSRTGGDEQYF. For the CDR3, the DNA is TGTGCCAGCAGCTCCCGGACAGGGGGCGACGAGCAGTACTTC.

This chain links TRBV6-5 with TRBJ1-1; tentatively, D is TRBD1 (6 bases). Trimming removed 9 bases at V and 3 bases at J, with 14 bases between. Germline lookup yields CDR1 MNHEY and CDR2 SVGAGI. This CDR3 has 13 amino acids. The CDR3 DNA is TGTGCCAGTGCGCGGGGGCGCGACACTGAAGCTTTCTTT. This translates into CASARGRDTEAFF.

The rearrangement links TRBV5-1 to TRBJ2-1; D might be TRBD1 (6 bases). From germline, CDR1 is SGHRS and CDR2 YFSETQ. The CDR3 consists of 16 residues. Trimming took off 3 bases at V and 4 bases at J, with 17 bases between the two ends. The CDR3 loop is CASSSSGTPAYNEQFF. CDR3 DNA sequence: TGCGCCAGCAGCTCGTCCGGGACACCCGCTTACAATGAGCAGTTCTTC.

The CDR3 loop is CAWSVPSRQSRNQPQHF. As DNA, the CDR3 is TGTGCCTGGAGTGTACCCTCCCGACAGTCGCGGAATCAGCCCCAGCATTTT. The rearrangement links TRBV30 to TRBJ1-5; D perhaps matches TRBD1 (5 bases). The germline gives CDR1 GTSNPN, CDR2 SVGIG (reference sequence). The CDR3 is 17 residues long. Trimming took 0 bases from V and 4 from J, leaving 19 bases between them.

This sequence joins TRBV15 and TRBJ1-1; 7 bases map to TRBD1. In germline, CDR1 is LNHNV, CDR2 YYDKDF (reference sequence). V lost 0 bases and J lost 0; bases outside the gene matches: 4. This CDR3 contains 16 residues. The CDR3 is CATSRDITGVNTEAFF. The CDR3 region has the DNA TGTGCCACCAGCAGAGATATAACAGGGGTGAACACTGAAGCTTTCTTT.

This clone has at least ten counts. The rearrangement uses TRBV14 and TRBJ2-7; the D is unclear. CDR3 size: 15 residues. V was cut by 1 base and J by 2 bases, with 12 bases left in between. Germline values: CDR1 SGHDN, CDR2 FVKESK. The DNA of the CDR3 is TGTGCCAGCAGCCAAGGCAGATACCTAGCCTACGAGCAGTACTTC. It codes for CASSQGRYLAYEQYF. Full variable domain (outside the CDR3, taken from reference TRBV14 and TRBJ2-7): EAGVTQFPSHSVIEKGQTVTLRCDPISGHDNLYWYRRVMGKEIKFLLHFVKESKQDESGMPNNRFLAERTGGTYSTLKVQPAELEDSGVYFCASSQGRYLAYEQYFGPGTRLTVT.

The CDR3 sequence is CASSEKPNEKLFF. Written as DNA, the CDR3 is TGTGCCAGCAGTGAGAAGCCTAATGAAAAACTGTTTTTT. The rearrangement uses TRBV6-4 and TRBJ1-4, with D hard to call. The CDR3 extends over 13 amino acids. From germline, CDR1 is MRHNA and CDR2 SNTAGT. V lost 3 bases, J lost 3 bases, and 5 bases lay in between.

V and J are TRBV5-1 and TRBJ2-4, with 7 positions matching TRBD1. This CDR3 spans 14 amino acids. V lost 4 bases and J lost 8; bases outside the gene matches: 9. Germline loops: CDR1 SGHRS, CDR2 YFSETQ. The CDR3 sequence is CASSRDSPYDIQYF. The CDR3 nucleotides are TGCGCCAGCAGCCGGGACAGTCCTTATGACATTCAGTACTTC.

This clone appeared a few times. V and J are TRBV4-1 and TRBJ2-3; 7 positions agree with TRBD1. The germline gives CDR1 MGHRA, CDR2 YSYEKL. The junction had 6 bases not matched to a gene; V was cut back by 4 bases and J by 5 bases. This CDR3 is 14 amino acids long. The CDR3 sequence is CASSPRQGGDTQYF. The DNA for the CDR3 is TGCGCCAGCAGCCCTCGACAGGGCGGAGATACGCAGTATTTT.

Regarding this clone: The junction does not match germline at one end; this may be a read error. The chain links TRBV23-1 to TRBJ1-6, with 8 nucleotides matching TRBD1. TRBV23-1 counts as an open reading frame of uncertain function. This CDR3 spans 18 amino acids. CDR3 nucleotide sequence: TGCGCCAGCATCTACTCCGTACACCGGGACAGGTCTAATTCTCCCCTCCACTTT. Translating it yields CASIYSVHRDRSNSPLHF.

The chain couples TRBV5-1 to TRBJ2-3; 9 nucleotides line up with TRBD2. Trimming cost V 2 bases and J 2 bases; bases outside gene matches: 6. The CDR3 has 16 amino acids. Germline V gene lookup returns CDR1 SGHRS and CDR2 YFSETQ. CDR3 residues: CASSLLSSGATDTQYF. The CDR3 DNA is TGCGCCAGCAGCTTACTCTCTAGCGGGGCCACAGATACGCAGTATTTT.

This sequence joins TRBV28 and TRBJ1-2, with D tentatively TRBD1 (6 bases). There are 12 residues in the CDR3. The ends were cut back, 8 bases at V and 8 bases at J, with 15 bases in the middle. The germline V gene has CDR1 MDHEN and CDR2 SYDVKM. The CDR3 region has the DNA TGTGCCAGCCGCCCCAGGGGTGGGGGCTACACCTTC. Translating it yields CASRPRGGGYTF.

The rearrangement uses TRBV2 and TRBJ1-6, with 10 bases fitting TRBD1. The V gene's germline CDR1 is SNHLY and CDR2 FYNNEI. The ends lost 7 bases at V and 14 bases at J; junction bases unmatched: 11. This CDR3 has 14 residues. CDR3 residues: CASNPGQGFGSLHF. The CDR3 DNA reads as TGTGCCAGCAACCCGGGACAGGGGTTCGGGTCCCTCCACTTT.

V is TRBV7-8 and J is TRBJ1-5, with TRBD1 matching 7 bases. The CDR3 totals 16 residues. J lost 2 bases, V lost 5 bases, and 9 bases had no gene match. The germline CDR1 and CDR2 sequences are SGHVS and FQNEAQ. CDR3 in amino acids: CASSPDRVSGNQPQHF. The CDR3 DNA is TGTGCCAGCAGCCCAGACAGGGTCTCAGGCAATCAGCCCCAGCATTTT.

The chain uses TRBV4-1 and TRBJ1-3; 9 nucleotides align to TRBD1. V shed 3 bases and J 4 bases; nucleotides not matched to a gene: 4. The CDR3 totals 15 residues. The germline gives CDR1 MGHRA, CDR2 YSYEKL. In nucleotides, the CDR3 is TGCGCCAGCAGCCAGTGGACAGGGGACGGAAACACCATATATTTT. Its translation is CASSQWTGDGNTIYF.

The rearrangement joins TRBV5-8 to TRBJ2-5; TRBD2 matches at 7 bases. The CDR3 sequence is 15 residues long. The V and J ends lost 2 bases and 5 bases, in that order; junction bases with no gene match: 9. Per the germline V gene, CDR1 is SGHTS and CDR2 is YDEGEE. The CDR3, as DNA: TGTGCCAGCAGCTTATTACGGGGGGATGGTGAGACCCAGTACTTC. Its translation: CASSLLRGDGETQYF. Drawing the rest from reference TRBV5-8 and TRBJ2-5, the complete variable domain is EAGVTQSPTHLIKTRGQQATLRCSPISGHTSVYWYQQALGLGLQFLLWYDEGEERNRGNFPPRFSGRQFPNYSSELNVNALELEDSALYLCASSLLRGDGETQYFGPGTRLLVL.

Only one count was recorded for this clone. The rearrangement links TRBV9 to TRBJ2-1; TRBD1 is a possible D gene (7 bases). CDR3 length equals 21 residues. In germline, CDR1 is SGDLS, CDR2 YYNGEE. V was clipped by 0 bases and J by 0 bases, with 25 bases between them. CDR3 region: CASSVGSSLLGGQSSYNEQFF. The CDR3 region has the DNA TGTGCCAGCAGCGTAGGAAGTTCCCTGTTGGGGGGACAGAGCTCCTACAATGAGCAGTTCTTC.

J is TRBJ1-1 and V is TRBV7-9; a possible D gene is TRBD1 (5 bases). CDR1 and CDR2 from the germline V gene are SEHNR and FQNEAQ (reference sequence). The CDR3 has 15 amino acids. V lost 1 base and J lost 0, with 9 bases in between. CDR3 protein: CASSLEGPLNTEAFF. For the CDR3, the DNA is TGTGCCAGCAGCTTAGAGGGGCCACTGAACACTGAAGCTTTCTTT.

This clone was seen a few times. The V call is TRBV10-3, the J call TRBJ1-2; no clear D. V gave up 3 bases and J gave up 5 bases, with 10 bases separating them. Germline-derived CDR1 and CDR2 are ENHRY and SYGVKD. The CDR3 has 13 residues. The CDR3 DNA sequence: TGTGCCATCAGTGAACAGCCCGTTTATGGCTACACCTTC. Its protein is CAISEQPVYGYTF.

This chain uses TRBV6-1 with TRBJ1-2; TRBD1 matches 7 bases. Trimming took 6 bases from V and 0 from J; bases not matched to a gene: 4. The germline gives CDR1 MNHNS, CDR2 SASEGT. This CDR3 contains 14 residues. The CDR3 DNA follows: TGTGCCAGCAGAAGGGACAGAGCTAACTATGGCTACACCTTC. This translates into CASRRDRANYGYTF.

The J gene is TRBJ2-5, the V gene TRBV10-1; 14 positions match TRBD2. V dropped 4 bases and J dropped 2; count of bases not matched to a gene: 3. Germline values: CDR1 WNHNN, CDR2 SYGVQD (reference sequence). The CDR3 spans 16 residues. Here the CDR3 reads CASSVGLAGDQETQYF. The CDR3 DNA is TGCGCCAGCAGTGTGGGACTAGCGGGGGATCAAGAGACCCAGTACTTC.